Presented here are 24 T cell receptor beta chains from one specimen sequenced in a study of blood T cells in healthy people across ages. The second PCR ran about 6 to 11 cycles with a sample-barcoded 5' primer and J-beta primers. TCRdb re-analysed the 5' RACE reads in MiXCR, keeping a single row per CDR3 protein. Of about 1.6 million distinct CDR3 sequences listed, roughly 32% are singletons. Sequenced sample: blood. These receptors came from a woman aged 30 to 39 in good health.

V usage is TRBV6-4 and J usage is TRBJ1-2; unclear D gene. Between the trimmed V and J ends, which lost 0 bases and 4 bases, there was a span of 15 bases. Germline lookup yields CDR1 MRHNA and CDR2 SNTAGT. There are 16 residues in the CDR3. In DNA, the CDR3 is TGTGCCAGCAGTGACTCGAAAAGGGAAGGTTTCTATGGCTACACCTTC. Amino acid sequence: CASSDSKREGFYGYTF.

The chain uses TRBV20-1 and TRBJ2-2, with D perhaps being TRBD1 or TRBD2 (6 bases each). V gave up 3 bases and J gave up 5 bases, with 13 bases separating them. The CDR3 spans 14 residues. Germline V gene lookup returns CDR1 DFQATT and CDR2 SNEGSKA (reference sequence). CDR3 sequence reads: CSASPGARTGELFF. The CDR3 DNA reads TGCAGTGCTAGCCCGGGGGCGCGAACCGGGGAGCTGTTTTTT.

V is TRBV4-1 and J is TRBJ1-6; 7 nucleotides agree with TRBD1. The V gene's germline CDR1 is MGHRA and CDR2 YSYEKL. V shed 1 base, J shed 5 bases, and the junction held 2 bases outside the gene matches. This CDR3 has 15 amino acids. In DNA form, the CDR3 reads TGCGCCAGCAGCCAAGTACAGGGGAATAATTCACCCCTCCACTTT. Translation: CASSQVQGNNSPLHF.

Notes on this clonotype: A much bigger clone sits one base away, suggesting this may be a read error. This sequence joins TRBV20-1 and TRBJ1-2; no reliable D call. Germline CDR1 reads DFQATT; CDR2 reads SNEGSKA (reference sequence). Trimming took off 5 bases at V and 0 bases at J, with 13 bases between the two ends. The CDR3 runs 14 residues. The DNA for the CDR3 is TGCAGTGCTCTCTGTCCAGCAGCTAACTATGGCTACACCTTC. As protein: CSALCPAANYGYTF.

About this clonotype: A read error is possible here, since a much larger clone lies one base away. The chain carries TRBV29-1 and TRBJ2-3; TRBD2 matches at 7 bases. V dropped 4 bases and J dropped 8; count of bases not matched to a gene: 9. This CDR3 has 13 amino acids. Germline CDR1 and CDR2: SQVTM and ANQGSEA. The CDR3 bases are TGCAGCGTTGCGCCTAGCGGATCGGGTACGCAGTATTTT. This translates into CSVAPSGSGTQYF.

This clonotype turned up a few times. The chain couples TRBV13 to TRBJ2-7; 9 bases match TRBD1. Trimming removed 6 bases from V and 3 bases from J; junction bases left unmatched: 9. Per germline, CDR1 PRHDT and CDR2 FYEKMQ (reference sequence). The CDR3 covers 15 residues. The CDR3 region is CASRPTGTGNYEQYF. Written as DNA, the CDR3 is TGTGCCAGCAGGCCAACCGGGACAGGGAACTACGAGCAGTACTTC.

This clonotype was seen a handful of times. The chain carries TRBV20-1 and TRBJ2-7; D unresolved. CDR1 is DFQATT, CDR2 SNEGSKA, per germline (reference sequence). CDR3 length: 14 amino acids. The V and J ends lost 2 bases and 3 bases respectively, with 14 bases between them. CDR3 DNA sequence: TGCAGTGCTAGACCGGACGTCTCGATCTACGAGCAGTACTTC. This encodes CSARPDVSIYEQYF.

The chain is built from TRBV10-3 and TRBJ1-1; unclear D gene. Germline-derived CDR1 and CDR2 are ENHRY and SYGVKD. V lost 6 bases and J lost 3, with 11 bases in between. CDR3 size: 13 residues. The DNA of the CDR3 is TGTGCCATCAGATTGGCAGGCGACACTGAAGCTTTCTTT. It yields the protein CAIRLAGDTEAFF.

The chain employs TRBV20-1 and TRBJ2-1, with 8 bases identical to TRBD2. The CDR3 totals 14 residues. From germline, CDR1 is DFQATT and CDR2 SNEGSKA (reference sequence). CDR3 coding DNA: TGCAATGCCGACGGGGGGGGCCAACGGGATGAGCAGTTCTTC. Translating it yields CNADGGGQRDEQFF.

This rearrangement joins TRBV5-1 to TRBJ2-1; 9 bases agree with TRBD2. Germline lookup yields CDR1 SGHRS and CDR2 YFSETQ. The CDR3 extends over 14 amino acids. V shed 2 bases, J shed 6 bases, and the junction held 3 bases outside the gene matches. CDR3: CASSFLAGSNEQFF. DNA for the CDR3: TGCGCCAGCAGCTTTCTAGCGGGAAGCAATGAGCAGTTCTTC.

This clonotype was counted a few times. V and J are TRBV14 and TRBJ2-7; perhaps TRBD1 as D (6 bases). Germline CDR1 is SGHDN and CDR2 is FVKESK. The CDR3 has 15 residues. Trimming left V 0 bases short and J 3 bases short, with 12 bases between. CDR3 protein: CASSQDSYRVYEQYF. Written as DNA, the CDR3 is TGTGCCAGCAGCCAAGACTCGTACAGGGTCTACGAGCAGTACTTC.

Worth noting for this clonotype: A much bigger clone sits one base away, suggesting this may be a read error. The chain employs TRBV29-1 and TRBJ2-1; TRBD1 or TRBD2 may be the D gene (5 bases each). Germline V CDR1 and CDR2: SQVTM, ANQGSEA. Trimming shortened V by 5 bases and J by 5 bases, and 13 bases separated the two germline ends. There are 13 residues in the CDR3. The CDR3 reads CSVSKRGHNEQFF. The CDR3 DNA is TGCAGCGTTTCGAAGAGGGGCCACAATGAGCAGTTCTTC.

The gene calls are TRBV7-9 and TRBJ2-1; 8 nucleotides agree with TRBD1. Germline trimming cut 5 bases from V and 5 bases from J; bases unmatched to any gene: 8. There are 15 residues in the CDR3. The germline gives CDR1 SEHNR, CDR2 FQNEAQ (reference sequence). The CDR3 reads CASSGRDRGNNEQFF. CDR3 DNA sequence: TGTGCCAGCAGCGGTCGAGACAGGGGTAACAATGAGCAGTTCTTC.

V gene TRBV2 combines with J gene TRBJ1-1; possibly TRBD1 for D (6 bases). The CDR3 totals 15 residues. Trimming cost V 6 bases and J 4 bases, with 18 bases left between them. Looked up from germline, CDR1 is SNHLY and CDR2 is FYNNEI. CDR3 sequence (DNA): TGTGCCAGCAGGGCTATTTACACAGGGTCCACTGAAGCTTTCTTT. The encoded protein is CASRAIYTGSTEAFF.

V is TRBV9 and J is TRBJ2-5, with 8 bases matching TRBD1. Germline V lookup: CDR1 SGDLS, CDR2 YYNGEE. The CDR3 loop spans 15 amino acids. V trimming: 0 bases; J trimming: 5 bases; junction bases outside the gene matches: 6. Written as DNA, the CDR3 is TGTGCCAGCAGCGTAGCAGGGGGCGGAGGGGAGACCCAGTACTTC. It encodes CASSVAGGGGETQYF.

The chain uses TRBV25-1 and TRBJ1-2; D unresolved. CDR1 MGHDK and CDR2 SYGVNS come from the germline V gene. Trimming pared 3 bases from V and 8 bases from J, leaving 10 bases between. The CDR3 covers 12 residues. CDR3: CASSDWGGGYTF. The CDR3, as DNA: TGTGCCAGCAGTGATTGGGGAGGGGGCTACACCTTC.

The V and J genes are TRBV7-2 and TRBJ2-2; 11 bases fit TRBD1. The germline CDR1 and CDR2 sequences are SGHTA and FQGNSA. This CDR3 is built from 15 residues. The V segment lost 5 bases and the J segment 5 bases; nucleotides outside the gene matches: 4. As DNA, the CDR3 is TGTGCCAGCAGCACTGGGACAGGGGGTACCGGGGAGCTGTTTTTT. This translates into CASSTGTGGTGELFF.

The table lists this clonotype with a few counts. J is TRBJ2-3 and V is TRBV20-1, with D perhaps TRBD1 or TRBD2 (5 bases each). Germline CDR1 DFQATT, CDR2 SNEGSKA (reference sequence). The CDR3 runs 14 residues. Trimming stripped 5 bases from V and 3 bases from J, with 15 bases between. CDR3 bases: TGCAGTGCTGGGGAGAGGGGAGCTACAGATACGCAGTATTTT. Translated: CSAGERGATDTQYF.

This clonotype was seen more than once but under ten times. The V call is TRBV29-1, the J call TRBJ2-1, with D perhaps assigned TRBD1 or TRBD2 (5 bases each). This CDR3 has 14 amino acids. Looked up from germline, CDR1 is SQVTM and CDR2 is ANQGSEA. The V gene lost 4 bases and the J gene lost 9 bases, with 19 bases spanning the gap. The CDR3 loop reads CSVGRTGRTLEQFF. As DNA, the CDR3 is TGCAGCGTTGGACGAACGGGGCGGACCCTTGAGCAGTTCTTC.

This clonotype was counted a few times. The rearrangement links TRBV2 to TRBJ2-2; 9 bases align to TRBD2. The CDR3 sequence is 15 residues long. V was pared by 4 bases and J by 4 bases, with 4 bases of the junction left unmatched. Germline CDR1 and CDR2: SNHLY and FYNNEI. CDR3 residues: CASSASGERTGELFF. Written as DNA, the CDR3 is TGTGCCAGCAGTGCTAGCGGGGAACGCACCGGGGAGCTGTTTTTT.

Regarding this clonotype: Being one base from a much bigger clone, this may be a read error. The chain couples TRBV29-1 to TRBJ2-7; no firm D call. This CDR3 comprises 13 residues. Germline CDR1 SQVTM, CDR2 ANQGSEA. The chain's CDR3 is CSVDGPGPYGQYF. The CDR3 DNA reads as TGCAGCGTTGACGGCCCTGGCCCCTACGGGCAGTACTTC.

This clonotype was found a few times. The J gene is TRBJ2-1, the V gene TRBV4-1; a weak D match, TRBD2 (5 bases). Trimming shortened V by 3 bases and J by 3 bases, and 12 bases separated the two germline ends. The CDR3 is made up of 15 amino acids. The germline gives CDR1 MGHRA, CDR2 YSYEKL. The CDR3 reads CASSHRTGGYNEQFF. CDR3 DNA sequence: TGCGCCAGCAGCCATCGTACTGGAGGCTACAATGAGCAGTTCTTC.

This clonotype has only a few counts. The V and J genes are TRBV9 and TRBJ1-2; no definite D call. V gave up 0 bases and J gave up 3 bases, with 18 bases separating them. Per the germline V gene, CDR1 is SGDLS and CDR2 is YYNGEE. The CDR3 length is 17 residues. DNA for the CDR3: TGTGCCAGCAGCGTAGACCCGTTCCCGGCCGGTGACTATGGCTACACCTTC. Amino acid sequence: CASSVDPFPAGDYGYTF.

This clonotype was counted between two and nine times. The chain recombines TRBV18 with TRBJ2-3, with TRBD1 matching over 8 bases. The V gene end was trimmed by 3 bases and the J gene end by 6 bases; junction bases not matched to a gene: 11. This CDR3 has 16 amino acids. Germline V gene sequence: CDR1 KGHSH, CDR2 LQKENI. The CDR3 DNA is TGTGCCAGCTCACCGGTAGGGCAGGGGGCCTCGGATACGCAGTATTTT. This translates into CASSPVGQGASDTQYF. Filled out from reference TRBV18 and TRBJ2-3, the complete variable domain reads NAGVMQNPRHLVRRRGQEARLRCSPMKGHSHVYWYRQLPEEGLKFMVYLQKENIIDESGMPKERFSAEFPKEGPSILRIQQVVRGDSAAYFCASSPVGQGASDTQYFGPGTRLTVL.